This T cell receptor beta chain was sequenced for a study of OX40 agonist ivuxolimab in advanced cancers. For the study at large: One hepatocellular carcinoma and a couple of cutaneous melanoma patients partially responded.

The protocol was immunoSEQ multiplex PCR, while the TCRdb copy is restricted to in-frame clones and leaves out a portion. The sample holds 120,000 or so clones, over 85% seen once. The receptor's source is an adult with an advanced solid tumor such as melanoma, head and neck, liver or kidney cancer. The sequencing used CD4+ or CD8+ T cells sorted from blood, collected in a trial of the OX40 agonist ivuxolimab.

This chain's CDR3 is CASSQSGTAYGYTF. CDR3 nucleotides: TGTGCCAGCAGCCAATCCGGGACTGCCTATGGCTACACCTTC. The chain is built from TRBV7-9 and TRBJ1-2; a possible D gene is TRBD1 (5 bases). V shed 5 bases and J shed 4 bases, with 14 bases lying between them. CDR1 is SEHNR, CDR2 FQNEAQ, per germline (reference sequence). This CDR3 has 14 residues.